This T cell receptor (beta chain) was observed in a study of T cell responses to AZD1222 COVID-19 vaccine. Using immunoSEQ multiplex PCR, the repertoire was profiled, and TCRdb retains in-frame clones only, with some absent. The sample lists approximately 130,000 clones, about 90% occurring once. The V gene's germline CDR1 is MNHEY and CDR2 SVGAGI. V was shortened by 5 bases and J by 2 bases, with 12 bases between the two germline ends. The CDR3 is 14 amino acids. This TCR was sampled from an adult in good health. The chain joins TRBV6-5 to TRBJ1-1, with D possibly being TRBD1 (5 bases). The specimen comprised peripheral blood, sampled on day 0 of AZD1222 vaccination. CDR3 in DNA: TGTGCCAGCAGTCCGCAGGGATCCAACACTGAAGCTTTCTTT. Protein sequence: CASSPQGSNTEAFF.